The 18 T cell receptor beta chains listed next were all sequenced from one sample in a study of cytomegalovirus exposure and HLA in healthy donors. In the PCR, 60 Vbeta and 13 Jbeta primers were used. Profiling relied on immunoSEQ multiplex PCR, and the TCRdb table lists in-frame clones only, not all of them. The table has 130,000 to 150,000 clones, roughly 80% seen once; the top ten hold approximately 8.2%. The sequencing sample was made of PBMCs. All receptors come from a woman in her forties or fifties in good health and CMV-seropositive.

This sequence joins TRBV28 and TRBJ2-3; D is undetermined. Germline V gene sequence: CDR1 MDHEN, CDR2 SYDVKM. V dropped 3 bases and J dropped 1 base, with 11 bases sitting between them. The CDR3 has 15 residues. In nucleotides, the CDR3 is TGTGCCAGCAGTTTCCGGCGTGGAGGCACAGATACGCAGTATTTT. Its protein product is CASSFRRGGTDTQYF. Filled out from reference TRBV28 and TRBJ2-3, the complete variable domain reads DVKVTQSSRYLVKRTGEKVFLECVQDMDHENMFWYRQDPGLGLRLIYFSYDVKMKEKGDIPEGYSVSREKKERFSLILESASTNQTSMYLCASSFRRGGTDTQYFGPGTRLTVL.

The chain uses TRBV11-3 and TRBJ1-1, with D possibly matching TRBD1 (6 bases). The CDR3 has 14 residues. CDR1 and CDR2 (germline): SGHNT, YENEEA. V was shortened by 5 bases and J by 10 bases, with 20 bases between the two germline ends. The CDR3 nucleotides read TGTGCCAGCAGCGCATCTCAGGGGTACGGCGGAGCTTTCTTT. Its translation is CASSASQGYGGAFF. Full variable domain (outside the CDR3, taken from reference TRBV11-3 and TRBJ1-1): EAGVVQSPRYKIIEKKQPVAFWCNPISGHNTLYWYLQNLGQGPELLIRYENEEAVDDSQLPKDRFSAERLKGVDSTLKIQPAELGDSAVYLCASSASQGYGGAFFGQGTRLTVV.

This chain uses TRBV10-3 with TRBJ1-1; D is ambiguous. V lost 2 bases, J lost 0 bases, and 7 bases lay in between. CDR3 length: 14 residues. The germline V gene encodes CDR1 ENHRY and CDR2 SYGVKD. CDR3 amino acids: CAISEEGMNTEAFF. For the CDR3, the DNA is TGTGCCATCAGTGAGGAGGGAATGAACACTGAAGCTTTCTTT.

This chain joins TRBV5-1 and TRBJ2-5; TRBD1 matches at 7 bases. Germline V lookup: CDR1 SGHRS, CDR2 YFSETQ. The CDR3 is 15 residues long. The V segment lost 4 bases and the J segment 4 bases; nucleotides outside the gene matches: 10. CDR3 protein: CASSPRDSSRETQYF. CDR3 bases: TGCGCCAGCAGCCCTCGGGACAGTTCGAGAGAGACCCAGTACTTC.

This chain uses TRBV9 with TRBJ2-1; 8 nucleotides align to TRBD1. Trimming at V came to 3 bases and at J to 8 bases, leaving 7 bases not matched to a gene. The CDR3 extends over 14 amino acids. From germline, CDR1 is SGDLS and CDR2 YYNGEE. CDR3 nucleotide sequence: TGTGCCAGCAGCGCACAGGGGGTGGTAGATGAGCAGTTCTTC. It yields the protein CASSAQGVVDEQFF.

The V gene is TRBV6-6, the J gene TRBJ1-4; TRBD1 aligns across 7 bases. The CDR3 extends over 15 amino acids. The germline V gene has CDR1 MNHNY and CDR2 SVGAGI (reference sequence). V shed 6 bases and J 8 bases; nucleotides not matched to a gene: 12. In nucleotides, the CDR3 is TGTGCCAGCAGCCGAGACAGGGTACGGTACGAAAAACTGTTTTTT. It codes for CASSRDRVRYEKLFF.

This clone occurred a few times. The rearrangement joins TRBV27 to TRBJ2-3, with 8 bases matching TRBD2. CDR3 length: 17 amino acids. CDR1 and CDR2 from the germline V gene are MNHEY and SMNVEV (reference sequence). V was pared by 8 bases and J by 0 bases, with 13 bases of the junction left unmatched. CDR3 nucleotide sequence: TGTGCCAGCCGTCGAGGGAGCGGGGGCCTAAGCACAGATACGCAGTATTTT. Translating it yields CASRRGSGGLSTDTQYF.

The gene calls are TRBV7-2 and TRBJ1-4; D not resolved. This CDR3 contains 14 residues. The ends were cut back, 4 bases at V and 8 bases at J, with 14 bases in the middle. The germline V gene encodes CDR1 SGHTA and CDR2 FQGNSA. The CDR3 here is CASSSMRDAEKLFF. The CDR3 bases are TGTGCCAGCAGCTCAATGCGGGATGCAGAAAAACTGTTTTTT. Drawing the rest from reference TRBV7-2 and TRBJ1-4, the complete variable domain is GAGVSQSPSNKVTEKGKDVELRCDPISGHTALYWYRQSLGQGLEFLIYFQGNSAPDKSGLPSDRFSAERTGGSVSTLTIQRTQQEDSAVYLCASSSMRDAEKLFFGSGTQLSVL.

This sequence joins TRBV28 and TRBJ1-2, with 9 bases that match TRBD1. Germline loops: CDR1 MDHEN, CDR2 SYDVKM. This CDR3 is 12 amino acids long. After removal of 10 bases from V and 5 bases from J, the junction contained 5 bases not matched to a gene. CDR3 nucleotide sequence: TGTGCCATCCGGACAGGGGAATATGGCTACACCTTC. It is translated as CAIRTGEYGYTF.

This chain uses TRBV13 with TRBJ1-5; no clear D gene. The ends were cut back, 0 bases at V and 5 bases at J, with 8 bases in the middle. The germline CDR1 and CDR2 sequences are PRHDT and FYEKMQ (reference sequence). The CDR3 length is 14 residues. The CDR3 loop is CASSLGFRDQPQHF. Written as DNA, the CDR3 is TGTGCCAGCAGCTTAGGCTTTCGAGATCAGCCCCAGCATTTT.

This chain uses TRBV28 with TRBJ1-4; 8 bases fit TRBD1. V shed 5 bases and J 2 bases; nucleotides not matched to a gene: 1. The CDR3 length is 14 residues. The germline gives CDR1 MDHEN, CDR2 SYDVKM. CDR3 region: CASSRQGTNEKLFF. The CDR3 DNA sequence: TGTGCCAGCAGTAGACAGGGGACTAATGAAAAACTGTTTTTT.

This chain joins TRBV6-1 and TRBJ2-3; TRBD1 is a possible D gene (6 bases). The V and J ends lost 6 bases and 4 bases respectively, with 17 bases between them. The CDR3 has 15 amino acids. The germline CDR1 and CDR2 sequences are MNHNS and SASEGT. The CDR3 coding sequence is TGTGCCAGCAGCACGGTGGCAGGGGCTGCAGATACGCAGTATTTT. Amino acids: CASSTVAGAADTQYF.

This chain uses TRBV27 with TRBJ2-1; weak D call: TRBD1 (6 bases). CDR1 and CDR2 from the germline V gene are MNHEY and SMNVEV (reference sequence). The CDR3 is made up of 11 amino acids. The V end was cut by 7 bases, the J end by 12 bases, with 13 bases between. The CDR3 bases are TGTGCCAGCAAAACAGGGTTCGGGCAGTTCTTC. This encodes CASKTGFGQFF.

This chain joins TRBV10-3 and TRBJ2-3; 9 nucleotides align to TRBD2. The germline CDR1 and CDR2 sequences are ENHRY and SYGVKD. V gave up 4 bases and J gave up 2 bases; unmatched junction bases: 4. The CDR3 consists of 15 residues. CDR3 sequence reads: CAISVLAGDTDTQYF. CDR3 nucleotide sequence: TGTGCCATCAGTGTATTAGCGGGGGACACAGATACGCAGTATTTT.

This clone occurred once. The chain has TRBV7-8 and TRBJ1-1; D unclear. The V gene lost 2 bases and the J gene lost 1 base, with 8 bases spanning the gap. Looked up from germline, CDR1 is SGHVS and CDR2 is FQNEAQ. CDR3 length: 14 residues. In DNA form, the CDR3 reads TGTGCCAGCAGCTTACGGGGAAAGAACACTGAAGCTTTCTTT. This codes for CASSLRGKNTEAFF.

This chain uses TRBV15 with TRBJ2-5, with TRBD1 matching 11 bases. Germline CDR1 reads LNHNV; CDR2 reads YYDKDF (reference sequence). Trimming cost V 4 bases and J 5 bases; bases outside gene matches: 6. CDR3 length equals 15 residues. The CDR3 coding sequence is TGTGCCACCAGCAACGGACAGGGGGCTCGGGAGACCCAGTACTTC. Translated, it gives CATSNGQGARETQYF.

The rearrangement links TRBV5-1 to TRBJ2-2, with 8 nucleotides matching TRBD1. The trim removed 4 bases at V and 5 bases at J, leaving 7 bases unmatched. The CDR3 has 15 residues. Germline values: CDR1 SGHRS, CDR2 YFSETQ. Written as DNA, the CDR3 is TGCGCCAGCAGCCGCGGACAGGGTGGGACCGGGGAGCTGTTTTTT. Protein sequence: CASSRGQGGTGELFF. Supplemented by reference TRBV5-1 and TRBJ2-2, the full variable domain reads KAGVTQTPRYLIKTRGQQVTLSCSPISGHRSVSWYQQTPGQGLQFLFEYFSETQRNKGNFPGRFSGRQFSNSRSEMNVSTLELGDSALYLCASSRGQGGTGELFFGEGSRLTVL.

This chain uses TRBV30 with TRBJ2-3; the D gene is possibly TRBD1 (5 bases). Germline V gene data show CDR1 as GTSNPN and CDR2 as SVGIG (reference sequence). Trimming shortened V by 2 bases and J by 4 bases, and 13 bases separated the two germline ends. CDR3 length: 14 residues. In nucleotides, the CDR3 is TGTGCCTGGAGTCAAACAGGTGCGGCAGATACGCAGTATTTT. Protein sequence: CAWSQTGAADTQYF.